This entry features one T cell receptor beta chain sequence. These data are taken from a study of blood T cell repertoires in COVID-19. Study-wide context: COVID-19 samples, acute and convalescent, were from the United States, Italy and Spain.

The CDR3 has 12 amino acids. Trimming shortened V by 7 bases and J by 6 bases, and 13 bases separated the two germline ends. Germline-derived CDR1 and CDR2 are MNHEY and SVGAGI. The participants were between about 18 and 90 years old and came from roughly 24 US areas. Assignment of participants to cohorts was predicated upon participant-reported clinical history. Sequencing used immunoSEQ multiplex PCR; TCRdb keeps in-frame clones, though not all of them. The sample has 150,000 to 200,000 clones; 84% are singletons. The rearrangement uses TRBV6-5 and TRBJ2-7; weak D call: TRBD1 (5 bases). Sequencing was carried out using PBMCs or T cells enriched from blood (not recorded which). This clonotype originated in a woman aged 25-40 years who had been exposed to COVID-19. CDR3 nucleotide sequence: TGTGCCAGCAATTATGGGGCTCTCGAGCAGTACTTC. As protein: CASNYGALEQYF.